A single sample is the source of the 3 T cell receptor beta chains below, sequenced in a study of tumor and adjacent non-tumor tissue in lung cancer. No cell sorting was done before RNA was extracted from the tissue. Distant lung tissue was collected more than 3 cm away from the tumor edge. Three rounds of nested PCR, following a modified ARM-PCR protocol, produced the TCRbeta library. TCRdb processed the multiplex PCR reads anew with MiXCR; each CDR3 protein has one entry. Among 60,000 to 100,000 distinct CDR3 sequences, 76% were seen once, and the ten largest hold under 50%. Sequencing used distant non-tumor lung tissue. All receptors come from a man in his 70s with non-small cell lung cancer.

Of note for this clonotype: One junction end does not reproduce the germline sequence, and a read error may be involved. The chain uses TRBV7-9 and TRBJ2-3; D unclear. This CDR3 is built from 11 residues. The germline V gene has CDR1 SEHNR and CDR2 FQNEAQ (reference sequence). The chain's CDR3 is CATSLTDTQYF. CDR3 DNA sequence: TGTGCCACCAGCCTAACAGATACGCAGTATTTT.

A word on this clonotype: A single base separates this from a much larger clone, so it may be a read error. The CDR3 loop reads CARSDRETYEQYF. As DNA, the CDR3 is TGTGCCAGAAGCGACAGGGAAACCTACGAGCAGTACTTC. The chain employs TRBV28 and TRBJ2-7; 7 nucleotides agree with TRBD1. V gave up 9 bases and J gave up 2 bases; unmatched junction bases: 7. The CDR3 length is 13 residues. CDR1 MDHEN and CDR2 SYDVKM come from the germline V gene. Using reference TRBV28 and TRBJ2-7 for the parts outside the CDR3, the full variable domain is DVKVTQSSRYLVKRTGEKVFLECVQDMDHENMFWYRQDPGLGLRLIYFSYDVKMKEKGDIPEGYSVSREKKERFSLILESASTNQTSMYLCARSDRETYEQYFGPGTRLTVT.

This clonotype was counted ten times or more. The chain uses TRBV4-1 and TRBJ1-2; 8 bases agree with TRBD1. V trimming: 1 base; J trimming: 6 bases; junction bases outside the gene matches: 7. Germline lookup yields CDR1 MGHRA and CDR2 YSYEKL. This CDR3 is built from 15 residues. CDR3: CASSQGVRGLDGYTF. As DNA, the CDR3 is TGCGCCAGCAGCCAAGGCGTCAGGGGGCTGGATGGCTACACCTTC.